The 19 T cell receptor beta chains reported below all come from one sample, sequenced in a study of T-cell reconstitution after alpha-beta-depleted transplantation in children. The TCRbeta library incorporated unique molecular identifiers. Each CDR3 protein gets one entry after TCRdb re-called the PCR reads with MiXCR. The sample carries approximately 650,000 distinct CDR3 sequences, around 13% recorded once. Sequenced material: PBMCs, taken before TCRalphabeta/CD19-depleted stem cell transplant. The origin of the receptors is a girl between 2 and 10 years old with congenital amegakaryocytic thrombocytopenia, due to receive a stem cell transplant.

This clonotype was seen at least ten times. The chain couples TRBV20-1 to TRBJ2-7; 13 bases line up with TRBD2. V lost 4 bases to trimming and J lost 2 bases; unmatched junction nucleotides: 5. The V gene's germline CDR1 is DFQATT and CDR2 SNEGSKA (reference sequence). The CDR3 contains 15 residues. CDR3 coding DNA: TGCAGTGCTACCGGGACTAGCGGGACTCCCTACGAGCAGTACTTC. Its protein product is CSATGTSGTPYEQYF.

This clonotype was found many times. The chain has TRBV5-6 and TRBJ2-7, with D unclear. The CDR3 contains 13 residues. The V end was cut by 0 bases, the J end by 0 bases, with 4 bases between. Germline V lookup: CDR1 SGHDT, CDR2 YYEEEE. The CDR3 region has the DNA TGTGCCAGCAGCTTGGACATCTCCTACGAGCAGTACTTC. Translation: CASSLDISYEQYF.

This clonotype has a count of ten or more. This sequence joins TRBV6-1 and TRBJ1-2, with D hard to call. The CDR3 contains 14 residues. In germline, CDR1 is MNHNS, CDR2 SASEGT. Trimming removed 1 base at V and 4 bases at J, with 10 bases between. The CDR3 is CASSEVKNFYGYTF. The CDR3 DNA reads TGTGCCAGCAGTGAAGTCAAGAACTTCTATGGCTACACCTTC.

The J gene is TRBJ1-4, the V gene TRBV2; D ambiguous. CDR1 SNHLY and CDR2 FYNNEI come from the germline V gene. The germline V and J ends were trimmed by 6 bases and 5 bases, with 7 bases remaining between them. The CDR3 has 12 amino acids. The CDR3 DNA follows: TGTGCCAGCAGGGGGAGAAATGAAAAACTGTTTTTT. This translates into CASRGRNEKLFF. The variable domain in full, with the rest retrieved from reference TRBV2 and TRBJ1-4, is EPEVTQTPSHQVTQMGQEVILRCVPISNHLYFYWYRQILGQKVEFLVSFYNNEISEKSEIFDDQFSVERPDGSNFTLKIRSTKLEDSAMYFCASRGRNEKLFFGSGTQLSVL.

V is TRBV6-2 or TRBV6-3 and J is TRBJ2-1; 11 nucleotides align to TRBD2. Germline values: CDR1 MNHEY, CDR2 SVGEGT. The CDR3 runs to 15 residues. Trimming cost V 4 bases and J 7 bases; bases outside gene matches: 6. CDR3 in DNA: TGTGCCAGCAGTTTTATAGCGGGAGGGGGGAATGAGCAGTTCTTC. This codes for CASSFIAGGGNEQFF.

In its sample, this clonotype was seen a few times. The V and J genes are TRBV7-9 and TRBJ1-2; a weak D match, TRBD1 (6 bases). The CDR3 loop spans 16 amino acids. Between the trimmed V and J ends, which lost 1 base and 0 bases, there was a span of 12 bases. Germline V CDR1 and CDR2: SEHNR, FQNEAQ (reference sequence). The CDR3 sequence: CASSLGSTGPNYGYTF. The CDR3 DNA reads as TGTGCCAGCAGCTTAGGTTCCACAGGGCCTAACTATGGCTACACCTTC.

This clonotype was picked up many times. This rearrangement joins TRBV7-9 to TRBJ2-1; D is possibly TRBD1 (6 bases). With 1 base removed from V and 3 bases from J, the gap between germline ends came to 7 bases. This CDR3 has 14 amino acids. Germline lookup yields CDR1 SEHNR and CDR2 FQNEAQ (reference sequence). This chain's CDR3 is CASSLGGHYNEQFF. Written as DNA, the CDR3 is TGTGCCAGCAGCTTAGGGGGGCACTACAATGAGCAGTTCTTC.

Worth noting for this clonotype: Its ends do not fully match the called genes, so a read error is possible. The rearrangement uses TRBV5-5 and TRBJ2-7; D call uncertain. Germline V gene sequence: CDR1 SGHKS, CDR2 YYEKEE (reference sequence). This CDR3 spans 13 amino acids. CDR3 sequence: CTSSFGSAHEQYF. The CDR3, as DNA: TGTACCAGCAGCTTTGGATCAGCACACGAGCAGTACTTC. The whole variable domain, filled in from reference TRBV5-5 and TRBJ2-7, reads DAGVTQSPTHLIKTRGQQVTLRCSPISGHKSVSWYQQVLGQGPQFIFQYYEKEERGRGNFPDRFSARQFPNYSSELNVNALLLGDSALYLCTSSFGSAHEQYFGPGTRLTVT.

This clonotype was seen more than once but under ten times. The chain carries TRBV5-1 and TRBJ2-5; TRBD2 agrees at 15 bases. Germline lookup yields CDR1 SGHRS and CDR2 YFSETQ. The trim removed 4 bases at V and 0 bases at J, leaving 4 bases unmatched. The CDR3 has 17 residues. The CDR3 DNA reads as TGCGCCAGCAGCGAGGGACTAGCGGGAGGCCACCAAGAGACCCAGTACTTC. Its translation: CASSEGLAGGHQETQYF. Full variable domain (remainder filled in from reference TRBV5-1 and TRBJ2-5): KAGVTQTPRYLIKTRGQQVTLSCSPISGHRSVSWYQQTPGQGLQFLFEYFSETQRNKGNFPGRFSGRQFSNSRSEMNVSTLELGDSALYLCASSEGLAGGHQETQYFGPGTRLLVL.

This clonotype was counted a few times. The rearrangement links TRBV6-2 or TRBV6-3 to TRBJ1-6; tentatively, D is TRBD1 (6 bases). The CDR3 length is 17 residues. V was shortened by 6 bases and J by 7 bases, with 22 bases between the two germline ends. CDR1 is MNHEY and CDR2 is SVGEGT in the germline V gene. In DNA form, the CDR3 reads TGTGCCAGCAGCCCTACGCAGGGGTTCATATGGAATTCACCCCTCCACTTT. Encoded protein: CASSPTQGFIWNSPLHF.

The CDR3 region has the DNA TGTGCCAGCAGTTCCTACCCAACAGGGTACACTGAAGCTTTCTTT. Translation: CASSSYPTGYTEAFF. The chain carries TRBV27 and TRBJ1-1; tentative D call: TRBD1 (6 bases). The germline V gene has CDR1 MNHEY and CDR2 SMNVEV (reference sequence). V was trimmed by 4 bases and J by 3 bases, leaving 15 bases between them. The CDR3 consists of 15 residues.

This clonotype was recorded many times. The V gene is TRBV5-1, the J gene TRBJ2-7; D call uncertain. The V gene's germline CDR1 is SGHRS and CDR2 YFSETQ. Trimming left V 4 bases short and J 3 bases short, with 5 bases between. The CDR3 is 11 amino acids. As DNA, the CDR3 is TGCGCCAGCAGCGAGGACTACGAGCAGTACTTC. Its protein is CASSEDYEQYF.

In its sample, this clonotype was seen a few times. The chain carries TRBV20-1 and TRBJ1-2, with a weak D call TRBD1 (6 bases). CDR1 is DFQATT and CDR2 is SNEGSKA in the germline V gene (reference sequence). The V end lost 3 bases, the J end lost 4 bases, and 18 bases lay between the germline ends. This CDR3 is built from 15 residues. The DNA for the CDR3 is TGCAGTGCTAGGAACACAGGGCGGGAGGGCTATGGCTACACCTTC. Protein product: CSARNTGREGYGYTF.

This clonotype occurred many times. The V call is TRBV5-1, the J call TRBJ2-7, with D uncertain. Germline lookup yields CDR1 SGHRS and CDR2 YFSETQ. CDR3 length equals 15 residues. The ends were cut back, 0 bases at V and 2 bases at J, with 12 bases in the middle. The CDR3 region has the DNA TGCGCCAGCAGCTTGGTTTTGGACGGACCCTACGAGCAGTACTTC. This gives the protein CASSLVLDGPYEQYF.

This sequence joins TRBV29-1 and TRBJ1-1, with D perhaps TRBD1 (6 bases). CDR3 length equals 11 residues. Between the trimmed V and J ends, which lost 6 bases and 5 bases, there was a span of 10 bases. Germline V CDR1 and CDR2: SQVTM, ANQGSEA. CDR3 sequence: CSVVGGTEAFF. CDR3 nucleotide sequence: TGCAGCGTCGTAGGGGGTACTGAAGCTTTCTTT.

With respect to this clonotype: A much more abundant neighbour one base away suggests this may be a read error. The genes are TRBV20-1 and TRBJ2-2; TRBD2 aligns across 9 bases. The germline V gene encodes CDR1 DFQATT and CDR2 SNEGSKA (reference sequence). The CDR3 has 16 residues. In nucleotides, the CDR3 is TGCAGTGCTAGAAGACTAGCGGATTACTACACCGGGGAGCTGTCTTTT. Translation gives CSARRLADYYTGELSF.

This clonotype was seen at least ten times. The rearrangement links TRBV15 to TRBJ1-5; the match to TRBD1 covers 8 bases. Unmatched junction bases numbered 8, after V lost 7 bases and J lost 0 bases. Germline CDR1 is LNHNV and CDR2 is YYDKDF (reference sequence). This CDR3 is 16 amino acids long. The DNA for the CDR3 is TGTGCCACCACGAAAGACAGGGGATATAGCAATCAGCCCCAGCATTTT. This codes for CATTKDRGYSNQPQHF.

This clonotype was seen many times. The chain recombines TRBV12-3 or TRBV12-4 with TRBJ1-1; no clear D gene. The CDR3 runs to 14 residues. Trimming shortened V by 5 bases and J by 0 bases, and 10 bases separated the two germline ends. CDR3 bases: TGTGCCAGCAGTCAACAGTTGCTGAACACTGAAGCTTTCTTT. Residues: CASSQQLLNTEAFF.

The genes are TRBV7-9 and TRBJ2-7; D is possibly TRBD1 or TRBD2 (5 bases each). Germline CDR1 SEHNR, CDR2 FQNEAQ (reference sequence). The CDR3 runs to 14 residues. Deletions cut 5 bases from V and 0 bases from J, with 11 bases between. DNA for the CDR3: TGTGCCAGCAGCCGGGACGGAGGCTCCTACGAGCAGTACTTC. As protein: CASSRDGGSYEQYF.